Below, one TCR beta chain is given with its context. The antigen this receptor binds is unknown. No base-level quality is on record; no much larger clone is a single base apart. This sample stems from a study of T cell responses to AZD1222 COVID-19 vaccine (dated by TCRdb to the early 2020s). With regard to the full study: AZD1222 recipients given second doses at about 4 weeks or at about 12 weeks were pooled, since spike-specific TCR depth and breadth were not found to differ between the two schedules. TCR sequencing was performed for over 230 trial participants, of whom about 210 were given two doses of AZD1222 and around 26 were given two doses of MenACWY control vaccine. Trial participants were enrolled by age into subgroups of 18-55, 56-69 and 70-plus years, and 148, 28 and 57 TCR-sequenced participants, respectively, were included in these subgroups.

The CDR3 regions of human TCRbeta chains were subjected to immunosequencing. Concerning the study's data processing: Repertoire TCRs were matched against a reference library of SARS-CoV-2-specific TCRs generated with the MIRA antigen-specificity platform. Breadth meant the fraction of unique TCRs that were SARS-CoV-2-associated, whereas depth meant the fraction of total T cells that were SARS-CoV-2-associated. Each spike-specific TCR was assigned to its reactive spike region and to a CD4 or CD8 class using the MIRA data. Log10-transformed breadth and depth values were compared by one-way ANOVA with Sidak's multiple comparisons tests. What TCRdb holds here is the immuneACCESS table cut down to in-frame rearrangements. Part of the clones is not present; checked against another copy, under half of the missing clones reflect an unresolved V gene, and the others are unexplained. The V and J calls and the clone size are those of that table, but D and trimming were determined from the DNA. The sample table shows 110,000 or so clones, and around 93% are seen once. The ten largest clones take up less than 8.5% of the sample.

Overall results and qualifications from the work: In the small 56-69-year group, the increase in depth fell short of significance, most likely because of low power. CD4 TCRs associated with the vaccine covered the entire spike protein, and the dominant responses were in regions 160-218 and 743-854. Most participants were white British and females outnumbered males, and the authors suggested that clonal diversity may have been underestimated. Conclusions about previously exposed vaccinees are limited, since just five or six AZD1222 recipients were seropositive for SARS-CoV-2 at baseline. Because no samples from the day 14 peak response were available, repertoires could be characterized only after the peak T cell response. Nearly half of unique spike-specific TCRs reportedly recognized epitopes outside regions mutated in the B.1.351 and B.1.1.7 variants. Spike-specific TCR breadth and depth rose significantly after two AZD1222 doses compared with day 0 and with MenACWY recipients.

What the time point label conveys for this sample: baseline before first vaccination. Vaccinee samples were obtained from the UK trials COV001 and COV002, which included a single-blind randomized controlled phase 2/3 trial of AZD1222 (ChAdOx1 nCoV-19) in healthy adults. Trial participant PBMC samples were collected at day 0 and day 28 after the second dose for TCRbeta chain sequencing. V gives up 3 bases and J gives up 7 bases, and the segment between their germline ends measures 10 bases. As encoded in the germline V gene (reference sequence), CDR1 is SGHNT while CDR2 is YYREEE. The CDR3 spans 12 residues, from the cysteine through the phenylalanine. Just the 36-base CDR3 DNA is kept, in frame starting at base 1.

Sequenced material: peripheral blood, taken on day 0 of AZD1222 vaccination. This chain joins TRBV5-4 to TRBJ1-2; no confident D gene assignment can be made. The receptor was isolated from an adult in good health. The DNA sequence is given as TGTGCCAGCAGCTCGGTAGGTGCTGGCTACACCTTC. Its coded protein is CASSSVGAGYTF.